One and the same sample provided the 23 T cell receptor beta chains below, sequenced in a study of OX40 agonist ivuxolimab in advanced cancers. Sequencing was performed with immunoSEQ multiplex PCR; in TCRdb, only in-frame clones are kept and a portion is missing. Altogether under 80,000 clones are present, 88% being singletons, with the ten largest covering roughly 0.98%. Sequencing was performed on CD4+ or CD8+ T cells sorted from blood, taken in a trial of the OX40 agonist ivuxolimab. These receptors were obtained from an adult with an advanced solid tumor such as melanoma, head and neck, liver or kidney cancer.

This rearrangement joins TRBV29-1 to TRBJ2-1; no clear D gene. The CDR3 is 13 residues long. The V end lost 8 bases, the J end lost 2 bases, and 13 bases lay between the germline ends. Germline values: CDR1 SQVTM, CDR2 ANQGSEA. The CDR3 coding sequence is TGCAGCACCTTCGGGCGTACCTACAATGAGCAGTTCTTC. Translated: CSTFGRTYNEQFF.

The genes are TRBV28 and TRBJ1-1; the D is unclear. The length of the CDR3 is 13 residues. CDR1 is MDHEN, CDR2 SYDVKM, per germline. V lost 5 bases and J 0 bases, leaving 7 bases between the germline ends. The CDR3 DNA is TGTGCCAGCAGTCCCGAGGTGAACACTGAAGCTTTCTTT. Translated, it gives CASSPEVNTEAFF.

This clone showed up just once. The chain joins TRBV28 to TRBJ2-5; 12 bases line up with TRBD2. Germline CDR1 reads MDHEN; CDR2 reads SYDVKM. The CDR3 runs to 15 residues. With 5 bases clipped from V and 4 bases from J, the junction kept 5 bases outside the gene matches. The CDR3 nucleotides read TGTGCCAGCAGTCCTAGCGGGAGGGCCACAGAGACCCAGTACTTC. The encoded protein is CASSPSGRATETQYF.

This clone came up once. This sequence joins TRBV18 and TRBJ2-2; D is uncertain. Germline assignment: CDR1 KGHSH and CDR2 LQKENI. V was shortened by 3 bases and J by 7 bases, with 21 bases between the two germline ends. This CDR3 has 17 amino acids. The CDR3 sequence: CASSPRIGTFSDGELFF. CDR3 bases: TGTGCCAGCTCACCCCGGATTGGAACTTTCTCTGACGGGGAGCTGTTTTTT.

The rearrangement uses TRBV7-2 and TRBJ2-2; 7 positions agree with TRBD2. The trim removed 5 bases at V and 4 bases at J, leaving 7 bases unmatched. The CDR3 contains 15 residues. Germline-derived CDR1 and CDR2 are SGHTA and FQGNSA. The CDR3 here is CASSPGLDRTGELFF. The CDR3 nucleotides read TGTGCCAGCAGCCCTGGACTAGACCGCACCGGGGAGCTGTTTTTT. Filled out from reference TRBV7-2 and TRBJ2-2, the complete variable domain reads GAGVSQSPSNKVTEKGKDVELRCDPISGHTALYWYRQSLGQGLEFLIYFQGNSAPDKSGLPSDRFSAERTGGSVSTLTIQRTQQEDSAVYLCASSPGLDRTGELFFGEGSRLTVL.

CDR3 sequence (DNA): TGTGCCAGTAGTACCGTGCCCCTGTTTATGAACACTGAAGCTTTCTTT. It translates to CASSTVPLFMNTEAFF. The chain recombines TRBV19 with TRBJ1-1; no definite D call. The V gene's germline CDR1 is LNHDA and CDR2 SQIVND (reference sequence). The CDR3 runs to 16 residues. The germline V and J ends were trimmed by 4 bases and 0 bases, with 15 bases remaining between them.

The V gene is TRBV11-3, the J gene TRBJ2-1; no clear D. This CDR3 contains 14 residues. V gave up 0 bases and J gave up 9 bases, with 12 bases separating them. Germline CDR1 reads SGHNT; CDR2 reads YENEEA. The CDR3 loop is CASSLEAGRAEQFF. DNA for the CDR3: TGTGCCAGCAGCTTAGAGGCAGGTAGGGCTGAGCAGTTCTTC.

This sequence joins TRBV2 and TRBJ2-3; D ambiguous. Trimming removed 5 bases from V and 2 bases from J, with 11 bases in between. This CDR3 has 14 residues. Germline values: CDR1 SNHLY, CDR2 FYNNEI. The CDR3, as DNA: TGTGCCAGCAGTCCCCTAAGGTCCACAGATACGCAGTATTTT. It yields the protein CASSPLRSTDTQYF.

This chain connects TRBV14 to TRBJ2-2; D unclear. V was pared by 3 bases and J by 6 bases, with 14 bases between. The CDR3 has 15 amino acids. In germline, CDR1 is SGHDN, CDR2 FVKESK. The CDR3 sequence is CASSQRTAHSGELFF. The CDR3 region has the DNA TGTGCCAGCAGCCAGAGGACGGCCCATTCCGGGGAGCTGTTTTTT. Variable domain in full (rest from reference TRBV14 and TRBJ2-2): EAGVTQFPSHSVIEKGQTVTLRCDPISGHDNLYWYRRVMGKEIKFLLHFVKESKQDESGMPNNRFLAERTGGTYSTLKVQPAELEDSGVYFCASSQRTAHSGELFFGEGSRLTVL.

The V gene is TRBV6-6, the J gene TRBJ2-7; tentatively, D is TRBD1 (5 bases). The CDR3 sequence is 15 residues long. CDR1 and CDR2 (germline): MNHNY, SVGAGI (reference sequence). V lost 5 bases and J 0 bases, leaving 14 bases between the germline ends. In DNA form, the CDR3 reads TGTGCCAGCAGTACCGGCAGGGATGGCTCCTACGAGCAGTACTTC. Translated: CASSTGRDGSYEQYF.

The chain joins TRBV7-9 to TRBJ2-3; 11 bases are shared with TRBD2. CDR1 SEHNR and CDR2 FQNEAQ come from the germline V gene (reference sequence). The CDR3 sequence is 15 residues long. V trimming: 5 bases; J trimming: 1 base; junction bases outside the gene matches: 2. Here the CDR3 reads CASSTSGGGTDTQYF. The DNA of the CDR3 is TGTGCCAGCAGCACTAGCGGGGGAGGCACAGATACGCAGTATTTT.

The chain recombines TRBV7-2 with TRBJ2-5, with D possibly being TRBD1 or TRBD2 (5 bases each). Germline V gives CDR1 SGHTA, CDR2 FQGNSA. The V end was cut by 5 bases, the J end by 9 bases, with 13 bases between. The CDR3 consists of 12 residues. CDR3 nucleotide sequence: TGTGCCAGCAGCCCAGAGGGCAGGGCCCAGTACTTC. This encodes CASSPEGRAQYF.

This chain joins TRBV7-9 and TRBJ2-2, with 13 nucleotides matching TRBD2. Germline V gene sequence: CDR1 SEHNR, CDR2 FQNEAQ (reference sequence). The CDR3 length is 16 residues. V dropped 8 bases and J dropped 6; count of bases not matched to a gene: 9. Here the CDR3 DNA reads TGTGCCAGCGGGAAGTGGGGACTAGCGGGATCCGGGGAGCTGTTTTTT. It specifies CASGKWGLAGSGELFF. Looking up the rest from reference TRBV7-9 and TRBJ2-2 gives the full variable domain: DTGVSQNPRHKITKRGQNVTFRCDPISEHNRLYWYRQTLGQGPEFLTYFQNEAQLEKSRLLSDRFSAERPKGSFSTLEIQRTEQGDSAMYLCASGKWGLAGSGELFFGEGSRLTVL.

V is TRBV6-5 and J is TRBJ1-1, with a weak D call TRBD1 (5 bases). Trimming removed 5 bases from V and 10 bases from J, with 11 bases in between. The V gene's germline CDR1 is MNHEY and CDR2 SVGAGI. This CDR3 comprises 11 residues. CDR3 loop: CASSEQGLAFF. Here the CDR3 DNA reads TGTGCCAGCAGTGAGCAGGGTTTAGCTTTCTTT.

The chain couples TRBV6-1 to TRBJ2-2; D is tentatively TRBD1 or TRBD2 (5 bases each). V was cut by 8 bases and J by 3 bases, with 13 bases left in between. The germline V gene has CDR1 MNHNS and CDR2 SASEGT. The CDR3 covers 14 residues. The CDR3 spells CASGRDPDTGELFF. The CDR3, as DNA: TGTGCCAGCGGACGGGACCCCGACACCGGGGAGCTGTTTTTT.

The rearrangement uses TRBV27 and TRBJ2-6; D gene uncertain. V was pared by 3 bases and J by 0 bases, with 6 bases between. The CDR3 extends over 15 amino acids. Germline V gives CDR1 MNHEY, CDR2 SMNVEV (reference sequence). The CDR3 bases are TGTGCCAGCAGTTTCGCGACCTCTGGGGCCAACGTCCTGACTTTC. Its protein product is CASSFATSGANVLTF.

The chain links TRBV28 to TRBJ2-5; 12 bases map to TRBD1. CDR3 size: 14 residues. The germline V gene encodes CDR1 MDHEN and CDR2 SYDVKM. V trimming: 6 bases; J trimming: 13 bases; junction bases outside the gene matches: 12. The CDR3: CASSIRGTGGRWYF. CDR3 nucleotides: TGTGCCAGCAGCATCCGGGGGACAGGGGGCCGTTGGTACTTC.

The chain employs TRBV7-9 and TRBJ2-7; 12 nucleotides line up with TRBD2. V was pared by 7 bases and J by 2 bases, with 3 bases of the junction left unmatched. Germline assignment: CDR1 SEHNR and CDR2 FQNEAQ (reference sequence). The CDR3 covers 14 residues. CDR3 amino acids: CASNRLAGAYEQYF. The CDR3 DNA reads TGTGCCAGCAACAGACTAGCGGGAGCCTACGAGCAGTACTTC. The complete variable domain, with remaining parts taken from reference TRBV7-9 and TRBJ2-7, reads DTGVSQNPRHKITKRGQNVTFRCDPISEHNRLYWYRQTLGQGPEFLTYFQNEAQLEKSRLLSDRFSAERPKGSFSTLEIQRTEQGDSAMYLCASNRLAGAYEQYFGPGTRLTVT.

The gene calls are TRBV7-3 and TRBJ1-5; the D gene is possibly TRBD1 (6 bases). Germline lookup yields CDR1 SGHTA and CDR2 FQGTGA. V was clipped by 2 bases and J by 7 bases, with 18 bases between them. The CDR3 is 16 amino acids. The CDR3 loop is CASSLGQGKTGQPQHF. CDR3 nucleotides: TGTGCCAGCAGCTTAGGCCAGGGAAAAACAGGGCAGCCCCAGCATTTT.

V gene TRBV30 combines with J gene TRBJ1-1, with D maybe TRBD1 (6 bases). The CDR3 consists of 13 residues. Germline V CDR1 and CDR2: GTSNPN, SVGIG (reference sequence). Trimming shortened V by 0 bases and J by 5 bases, and 10 bases separated the two germline ends. The CDR3, as DNA: TGTGCCTGGAGTGTAGGGGGAGAGACTGAAGCTTTCTTT. It yields the protein CAWSVGGETEAFF.

The DNA of the CDR3 is TGTGCCAGCAGCCCCGGGACAGGGGGCAATCAGCCCCAGCATTTT. Protein product: CASSPGTGGNQPQHF. The J gene is TRBJ1-5, the V gene TRBV7-9; TRBD1 matches 10 bases. J lost 2 bases, V lost 5 bases, and 3 bases had no gene match. Germline lookup yields CDR1 SEHNR and CDR2 FQNEAQ (reference sequence). There are 15 residues in the CDR3.

The chain couples TRBV5-1 to TRBJ1-2; the D is unclear. Trimming took off 6 bases at V and 5 bases at J, with 17 bases between the two ends. Germline V gene data show CDR1 as SGHRS and CDR2 as YFSETQ. The CDR3 is 14 residues long. The CDR3 bases are TGCGCCAGCAACCCCGGAGGGTCGATATATGGCTACACCTTC. Translation gives CASNPGGSIYGYTF.

J is TRBJ2-2 and V is TRBV19, with D perhaps being TRBD1 or TRBD2 (6 bases each). This CDR3 has 15 amino acids. V lost 3 bases to trimming and J lost 3 bases, with 11 bases between them. Germline V gene data show CDR1 as LNHDA and CDR2 as SQIVND (reference sequence). The CDR3 loop is CASSMGGSYTGELFF. Here the CDR3 DNA reads TGTGCCAGTAGTATGGGGGGCTCCTACACCGGGGAGCTGTTTTTT.